This T cell receptor (beta chain) was observed in a study of regulatory T cells in long-lasting Graves disease. Study background: Over 5 years on antithyroid drugs plus positive TSH receptor antibodies marked Graves' disease as persistent.

Sequencing libraries for TCR beta were prepared with iRepertoire HTBI primers and Arm-PCR of CDR3 regions. Per the study methods: Gene usage covered some 60 TRBV and 14 TRBJ segments. TCRdb passed the multiplex PCR reads through MiXCR, listing each CDR3 protein once. These V and J calls derive from TCRdb rather than the authors' analysis. The repertoire holds under 350,000 distinct CDR3 sequences, with approximately 20% as singletons. Described time point: persistent/refractory GD, antithyroid drugs over 5 years with positive TRAb. RNA isolated from PBMCs was used to make the TCR library. Material: peripheral blood mononuclear cells (PBMCs), obtained when the disease was refractory, from a patient treated with antithyroid drugs. The origin of this receptor is a female donor with Graves disease.

In DNA, the CDR3 is TGTGCCTCGATTGACGCAGGGGGCGGGCCTGAAGCTTTCTTT. Its protein is CASIDAGGGPEAFF. V usage is TRBV30 and J usage is TRBJ1-1; 8 bases match TRBD1. Losses at the gene ends were 7 bases for V and 6 bases for J; bases not matched to a gene: 13. The CDR3 has 14 residues. CDR1 and CDR2 (germline): GTSNPN, SVGIG (reference sequence). Together with reference TRBV30 and TRBJ1-1, the CDR3 gives the full variable domain: SQTIHQWPATLVQPVGSPLSLECTVEGTSNPNLYWYRQAAGRGLQLLFYSVGIGQISSEVPQNLSASRPQDRQFILSSKKLLLSDSGFYLCASIDAGGGPEAFFGQGTRLTVV.